These 25 T cell receptor beta chains share one sample of origin, sequenced in a study of neurological immune-mediated disorders. TCRdb re-called the 5' RACE reads through MiXCR, storing one row per CDR3 protein. The data show 65,000 to 80,000 distinct CDR3 sequences, with about 5% seen just once and roughly 2.4% held by the top ten. Material: PBMCs. Receptors were obtained from a woman in her seventies with multiple sclerosis.

This clonotype was found many times. The chain links TRBV5-5 to TRBJ2-4; TRBD1 is a possible D gene (5 bases). The CDR3 consists of 15 residues. With 4 bases removed from V and 0 bases from J, the gap between germline ends came to 11 bases. The germline CDR1 and CDR2 sequences are SGHKS and YYEKEE (reference sequence). CDR3 DNA sequence: TGTGCCAGCAGCCTGGGGCACGTAGCCAAAAACATTCAGTACTTC. Encoded protein: CASSLGHVAKNIQYF.

The chain combines TRBV5-1 with TRBJ1-1; TRBD1 agrees at 8 bases. This CDR3 has 15 amino acids. Germline V gives CDR1 SGHRS, CDR2 YFSETQ. V lost 4 bases, J lost 3 bases, and 8 bases stayed unmatched. CDR3 sequence reads: CASSPQGADYTEAFF. The CDR3, as DNA: TGCGCCAGCAGCCCGCAGGGGGCCGACTACACTGAAGCTTTCTTT. The full variable domain, completed using reference TRBV5-1 and TRBJ1-1, is KAGVTQTPRYLIKTRGQQVTLSCSPISGHRSVSWYQQTPGQGLQFLFEYFSETQRNKGNFPGRFSGRQFSNSRSEMNVSTLELGDSALYLCASSPQGADYTEAFFGQGTRLTVV.

This clonotype was recorded at least ten times. V gene TRBV5-1 combines with J gene TRBJ2-7, with D tentatively TRBD2 (5 bases). CDR1 and CDR2 (germline): SGHRS, YFSETQ. The CDR3 spans 14 residues. V was shortened by 3 bases and J by 4 bases, with 14 bases between the two germline ends. CDR3 coding DNA: TGCGCCAGCAGCTCAAGTGGACTGGAGTACGAGCAGTACTTC. Translation: CASSSSGLEYEQYF.

This clonotype was counted many times. This chain joins TRBV7-8 and TRBJ2-7; possibly TRBD2 for D (6 bases). The CDR3 consists of 13 residues. Between the trimmed V and J ends, which lost 4 bases and 3 bases, there was a span of 10 bases. From germline, CDR1 is SGHVS and CDR2 FQNEAQ. CDR3 residues: CASSSRLDYEQYF. The CDR3 DNA reads TGTGCCAGCAGCTCCCGACTAGACTACGAGCAGTACTTC.

Many counts were recorded for this clonotype. The CDR3 nucleotides are TGTGCCAGCAGCCTGCGCCCGGGACAGCCTCAAGAGACCCAGTACTTC. Its protein product is CASSLRPGQPQETQYF. The chain combines TRBV14 with TRBJ2-5, with 7 bases fitting TRBD1. Trimming took 4 bases from V and 2 from J; bases not matched to a gene: 10. The CDR3 is 16 residues long. Per germline, CDR1 SGHDN and CDR2 FVKESK.

The V and J genes are TRBV7-3 and TRBJ2-6; D gene unclear. This CDR3 contains 16 residues. The germline V gene has CDR1 SGHTA and CDR2 FQGTGA. The V end lost 5 bases, the J end lost 0 bases, and 11 bases lay between the germline ends. The CDR3 sequence is CASSRDGSSGANVLTF. In DNA, the CDR3 is TGTGCCAGCAGCCGCGACGGAAGCTCTGGGGCCAACGTCCTGACTTTC.

This clonotype was found many times. The chain employs TRBV24-1 and TRBJ2-1, with 9 bases fitting TRBD2. Germline CDR1 reads KGHDR; CDR2 reads SFDVKD. The CDR3 is made up of 18 amino acids. Unmatched junction bases numbered 15, after V lost 5 bases and J lost 5 bases. The DNA of the CDR3 is TGTGCCACCAGTGTGTCTAGCGGGAATAGGATCCGGCACAATGAGCAGTTCTTC. This encodes CATSVSSGNRIRHNEQFF.

This clonotype was seen repeatedly, ten times or more. The chain carries TRBV7-2 and TRBJ2-2, with D tentatively TRBD1 (5 bases). CDR1 is SGHTA and CDR2 is FQGNSA in the germline V gene. CDR3 length: 16 residues. The V gene lost 5 bases and the J gene lost 1 base, with 14 bases spanning the gap. CDR3 residues: CASSLDWGGNTGELFF. The CDR3 DNA is TGTGCCAGCAGCCTCGACTGGGGCGGGAACACCGGGGAGCTGTTTTTT.

This clonotype was counted at least ten times. The genes are TRBV3-1 and TRBJ1-1, with no clear D. This CDR3 comprises 14 residues. In germline, CDR1 is LGHDT, CDR2 YNNKEL (reference sequence). V dropped 0 bases and J dropped 6 bases, with 11 bases sitting between them. The CDR3 is CASSQENMFSEAFF. DNA of the CDR3: TGTGCCAGCAGCCAAGAAAACATGTTCTCTGAAGCTTTCTTT.

This clonotype was seen many times. The V and J genes are TRBV5-1 and TRBJ2-1; D is ambiguous. CDR3 length: 13 amino acids. Germline CDR1 SGHRS, CDR2 YFSETQ. V lost 2 bases and J lost 5, with 8 bases in between. The CDR3 nucleotides are TGCGCCAGCAGCTTTAGGGAACACAATGAGCAGTTCTTC. It encodes CASSFREHNEQFF.

This clonotype was found many times. The V gene is TRBV4-1, the J gene TRBJ1-2; weak D call: TRBD1 (6 bases). The CDR3 loop spans 15 amino acids. The germline V gene encodes CDR1 MGHRA and CDR2 YSYEKL. V was pared by 2 bases and J by 2 bases, with 12 bases between. CDR3 sequence (DNA): TGCGCCAGCAGCCAAACTGGGGGCTCCAACTATGGCTACACCTTC. Amino acid sequence: CASSQTGGSNYGYTF.

This clonotype was picked up many times. V and J are TRBV10-3 and TRBJ1-5, with D perhaps TRBD1 (5 bases). This CDR3 is 14 amino acids long. Trimming took off 4 bases at V and 2 bases at J, with 9 bases between the two ends. The germline V gene has CDR1 ENHRY and CDR2 SYGVKD. This chain's CDR3 is CAISGEGRNQPQHF. CDR3 nucleotides: TGTGCCATCAGTGGGGAGGGACGCAATCAGCCCCAGCATTTT.

This clonotype showed up many times. The genes are TRBV7-2 and TRBJ2-4, with unresolved D. The germline gives CDR1 SGHTA, CDR2 FQGNSA. The CDR3 is 14 amino acids. Between the trimmed V and J ends, which lost 0 bases and 8 bases, there was a span of 11 bases. The CDR3 region has the DNA TGTGCCAGCAGCTTAGCGTCGGTAGCAGACATTCAGTACTTC. Its protein is CASSLASVADIQYF.

The rearrangement links TRBV20-1 to TRBJ2-2; D ambiguous. The V gene lost 5 bases and the J gene lost 1 base, with 11 bases spanning the gap. CDR3 length: 14 amino acids. Germline assignment: CDR1 DFQATT and CDR2 SNEGSKA (reference sequence). The CDR3 sequence is CSAATIGNTGELFF. DNA for the CDR3: TGCAGTGCTGCCACCATTGGGAACACCGGGGAGCTGTTTTTT.

This clonotype was seen many times. The chain recombines TRBV6-6 with TRBJ1-2; D not resolved. The CDR3 covers 14 residues. Trimming took off 0 bases at V and 2 bases at J, with 7 bases between the two ends. The germline V gene has CDR1 MNHNY and CDR2 SVGAGI (reference sequence). The CDR3 here is CASSYSGSNYGYTF. The CDR3 DNA is TGTGCCAGCAGTTACTCGGGGTCAAACTATGGCTACACCTTC.

Many counts were recorded for this clonotype. This rearrangement joins TRBV6-5 to TRBJ1-2; a possible D gene is TRBD1 (6 bases). Trimming shortened V by 0 bases and J by 8 bases, and 19 bases separated the two germline ends. The CDR3 totals 16 residues. Germline V gene sequence: CDR1 MNHEY, CDR2 SVGAGI. CDR3 amino acids: CASSYSSTQGLIGYTF. The CDR3 DNA is TGTGCCAGCAGTTACTCGTCCACACAGGGCCTCATCGGCTACACCTTC.

In its sample, this clonotype was seen many times. V usage is TRBV7-3 and J usage is TRBJ2-1; no reliable D call. The ends were cut back, 5 bases at V and 2 bases at J, with 10 bases in the middle. The germline V gene encodes CDR1 SGHTA and CDR2 FQGTGA. The CDR3 is made up of 14 amino acids. This CDR3 is CASSPYLTYNEQFF. The CDR3 nucleotides are TGTGCCAGCAGCCCATACCTTACCTACAATGAGCAGTTCTTC.

This clonotype has ten or more counts. The V and J genes are TRBV12-5 and TRBJ2-1, with 10 nucleotides matching TRBD2. Germline CDR1 is LGHNT and CDR2 is FRNRAP. Trimming took 6 bases from V and 9 from J; bases not matched to a gene: 14. There are 16 residues in the CDR3. This CDR3 reads CASGPPRLAGVREQFF. In DNA, the CDR3 is TGTGCTAGTGGCCCGCCCCGGCTAGCGGGAGTTCGTGAGCAGTTCTTC.

The CDR3, as DNA: TGTGCCAGCAGCTTAGTACGGGTAGCGGGAGCGCGGAGCACAGATACGCAGTATTTT. Residues: CASSLVRVAGARSTDTQYF. V is TRBV7-2 and J is TRBJ2-3; TRBD2 aligns across 9 bases. The CDR3 runs 19 residues. CDR1 is SGHTA and CDR2 is FQGNSA in the germline V gene. The V gene end was trimmed by 1 base and the J gene end by 0 bases; junction bases not matched to a gene: 11.

In this sample, this clonotype turned up many times. CDR3 DNA sequence: TGTGCCAGCAGCTTGGTCCCCCTAGGAAAGGGCCAAGAGACCCAGTACTTC. Translation gives CASSLVPLGKGQETQYF. This chain connects TRBV5-5 to TRBJ2-5; D gene ambiguous. Germline V gene lookup returns CDR1 SGHKS and CDR2 YYEKEE (reference sequence). The CDR3 spans 17 residues. Trimming left V 0 bases short and J 1 base short, with 16 bases between. Combining the CDR3 with reference TRBV5-5 and TRBJ2-5 gives the whole variable domain DAGVTQSPTHLIKTRGQQVTLRCSPISGHKSVSWYQQVLGQGPQFIFQYYEKEERGRGNFPDRFSARQFPNYSSELNVNALLLGDSALYLCASSLVPLGKGQETQYFGPGTRLLVL.

This clonotype was detected ten times or more. This rearrangement joins TRBV4-1 to TRBJ2-1; D remains ambiguous. V dropped 0 bases and J dropped 2 bases, with 11 bases sitting between them. Looked up from germline, CDR1 is MGHRA and CDR2 is YSYEKL. The CDR3 consists of 16 residues. The CDR3 DNA is TGCGCCAGCAGCCAAGAGGGCAGGACCACCTACAATGAGCAGTTCTTC. Amino acids: CASSQEGRTTYNEQFF.

This clonotype was observed at least ten times. The rearrangement joins TRBV18 to TRBJ1-5; no clear D. Trimming shortened V by 8 bases and J by 0 bases, and 8 bases separated the two germline ends. This CDR3 spans 13 amino acids. Germline V CDR1 and CDR2: KGHSH, LQKENI. The CDR3 DNA follows: TGTGCCAGCCGGATGGATAGCAATCAGCCCCAGCATTTT. Translating gives CASRMDSNQPQHF. Supplemented by reference TRBV18 and TRBJ1-5, the full variable domain reads NAGVMQNPRHLVRRRGQEARLRCSPMKGHSHVYWYRQLPEEGLKFMVYLQKENIIDESGMPKERFSAEFPKEGPSILRIQQVVRGDSAAYFCASRMDSNQPQHFGDGTRLSIL.

Ten or more counts support this clonotype. The gene calls are TRBV7-9 and TRBJ2-7; D possibly corresponds to TRBD2 (7 bases). V lost 5 bases, J lost 2 bases, and 19 bases lay in between. CDR1 SEHNR and CDR2 FQNEAQ come from the germline V gene (reference sequence). The CDR3 is 16 amino acids. The CDR3 protein is CASSRRGGGLPYEQYF. The CDR3, as DNA: TGTGCCAGCAGCCGCCGTGGGGGGGGGCTCCCCTACGAGCAGTACTTC.

This clonotype was counted ten times or more. This chain links TRBV6-2 or TRBV6-3 with TRBJ2-7, with D possibly being TRBD2 (5 bases). Trimming removed 6 bases at V and 7 bases at J, with 10 bases between. The CDR3 is 11 amino acids. Germline-derived CDR1 and CDR2 are MNHEY and SVGEGT. The CDR3 reads CASRSSGEQYF. The DNA for the CDR3 is TGTGCCAGCAGATCCTCGGGGGAGCAGTACTTC.

This chain uses TRBV9 with TRBJ2-1; either TRBD1 or TRBD2 may supply D (5 bases each). The V and J ends lost 0 bases and 8 bases respectively, with 12 bases between them. Germline CDR1 reads SGDLS; CDR2 reads YYNGEE. This CDR3 contains 14 residues. In DNA form, the CDR3 reads TGTGCCAGCAGCGTAGCTTGGGGGAGCTATGAGCAGTTCTTC. As protein: CASSVAWGSYEQFF.